This T cell receptor beta chain was captured by sequencing in a study of blood T cell repertoires in COVID-19. Study background: The cDNA or gDNA used as material had been derived from T cells, B-cell-depleted T cells, or PBMCs.

Trimming pared 1 base from V and 4 bases from J, leaving 13 bases between. Germline assignment: CDR1 LGHNA and CDR2 YSLEER. The CDR3 has 15 amino acids. Profiled with immunoSEQ multiplex PCR; TCRdb holds only in-frame clones, not every one. The table lists about 110,000 clones, 70% to 90% of them singletons. The V and J genes are TRBV4-3 and TRBJ1-1, with a weak D call TRBD1 (5 bases). Sequencing was carried out using peripheral blood. The source of this sequence is a human donor in a cohort sampled during active COVID-19. CDR3 amino acids: CASSQGDGGATEAFF. CDR3 sequence (DNA): TGCGCCAGCAGCCAAGGGGACGGGGGAGCCACTGAAGCTTTCTTT.